The T cell receptor beta chain under discussion was sequenced for a study of cytomegalovirus exposure and HLA in healthy donors. This clone was seen more than once but under ten times. Its antigen remains unidentified. The study, taken as a whole, reports: Fewer N-insertions than the approximately 700-donor mean were reportedly shown by an Asian-associated ancestry cluster in a later analysis. There were approximately 150 TCR beta chains listed as cytomegalovirus-associated. In a later analysis, at a false discovery rate of 0.05, 16,951 TCR beta sequences were associated with HLA alleles.

V lost 1 base and J 7 bases, leaving 11 bases between the germline ends. The CDR3 is 14 residues long. Germline assignment: CDR1 SGHTA and CDR2 FQGNSA. The PCR used 60 Vbeta and 13 Jbeta primers. The protocol was immunoSEQ multiplex PCR, while the TCRdb copy is restricted to in-frame clones and leaves out a portion. The sample comprises about 140,000 clones, about 72% of which are singletons, and roughly 4% rests with the top ten. Material: PBMCs. The genes are TRBV7-2 and TRBJ1-5, with D possibly being TRBD1 (5 bases). This sequence was found in a man in his fifties or sixties in good health and CMV-seronegative. CDR3 in amino acids: CASSLGGGVQPQHF. CDR3 DNA: TGTGCCAGCAGCTTAGGGGGGGGAGTGCAGCCCCAGCATTTT. Full variable domain (rest looked up from reference TRBV7-2 and TRBJ1-5): GAGVSQSPSNKVTEKGKDVELRCDPISGHTALYWYRQSLGQGLEFLIYFQGNSAPDKSGLPSDRFSAERTGGSVSTLTIQRTQQEDSAVYLCASSLGGGVQPQHFGDGTRLSIL.